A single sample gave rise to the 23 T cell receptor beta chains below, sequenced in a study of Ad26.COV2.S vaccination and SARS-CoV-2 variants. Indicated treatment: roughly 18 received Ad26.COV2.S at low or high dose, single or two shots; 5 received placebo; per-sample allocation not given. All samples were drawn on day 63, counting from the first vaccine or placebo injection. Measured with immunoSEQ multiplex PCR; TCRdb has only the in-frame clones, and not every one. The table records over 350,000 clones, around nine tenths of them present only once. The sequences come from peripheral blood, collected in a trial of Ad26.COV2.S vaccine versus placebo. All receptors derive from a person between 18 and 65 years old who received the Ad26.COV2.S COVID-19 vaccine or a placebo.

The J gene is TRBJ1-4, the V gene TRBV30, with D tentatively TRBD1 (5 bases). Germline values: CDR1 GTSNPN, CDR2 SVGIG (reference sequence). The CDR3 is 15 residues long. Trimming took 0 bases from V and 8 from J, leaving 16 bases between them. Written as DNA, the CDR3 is TGTGCCTGGAGTGTATTTCGACAGAGTCAAGAAAAACTGTTTTTT. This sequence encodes CAWSVFRQSQEKLFF.

The CDR3: CAWTDGDPTPFRTEAFF. The CDR3 DNA reads as TGTGCCTGGACCGACGGGGACCCAACACCCTTTCGGACTGAAGCTTTCTTT. V usage is TRBV30 and J usage is TRBJ1-1, with D perhaps matching TRBD1 (5 bases). CDR3 length: 17 amino acids. Germline loops: CDR1 GTSNPN, CDR2 SVGIG (reference sequence). The V end lost 4 bases, the J end lost 5 bases, and 26 bases lay between the germline ends.

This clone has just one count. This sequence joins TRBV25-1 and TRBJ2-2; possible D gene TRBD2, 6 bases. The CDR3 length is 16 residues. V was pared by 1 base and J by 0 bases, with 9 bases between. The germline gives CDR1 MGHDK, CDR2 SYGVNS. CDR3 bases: TGTGCCAGCAGTGAATGGAGGGGATCGAACACCGGGGAGCTGTTTTTT. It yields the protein CASSEWRGSNTGELFF.

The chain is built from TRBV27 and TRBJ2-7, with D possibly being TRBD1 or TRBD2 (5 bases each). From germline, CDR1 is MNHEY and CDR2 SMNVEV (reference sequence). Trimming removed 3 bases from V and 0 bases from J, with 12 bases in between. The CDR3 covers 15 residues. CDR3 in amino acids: CASSFSPGSSYEQYF. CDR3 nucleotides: TGTGCCAGCAGTTTCTCGCCAGGGAGCTCCTACGAGCAGTACTTC.

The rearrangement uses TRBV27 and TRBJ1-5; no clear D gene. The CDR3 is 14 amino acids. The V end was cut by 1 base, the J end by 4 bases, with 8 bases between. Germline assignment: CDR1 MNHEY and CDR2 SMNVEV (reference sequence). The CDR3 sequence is CASSLLGINQPQHF. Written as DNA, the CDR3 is TGTGCCAGCAGTTTATTGGGAATTAATCAGCCCCAGCATTTT.

The CDR3 here is CASGFPPPAGSSYEQYF. CDR3 nucleotide sequence: TGTGCTAGTGGTTTCCCCCCCCCGGCAGGGAGCTCCTACGAGCAGTACTTC. The J gene is TRBJ2-7, the V gene TRBV12-5; D possibly uses TRBD1 or TRBD2 (5 bases each). Between the trimmed V and J ends, which lost 3 bases and 0 bases, there was a span of 18 bases. Per germline, CDR1 LGHNT and CDR2 FRNRAP. This CDR3 has 17 amino acids.

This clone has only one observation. Here the CDR3 DNA reads TGTGCCAGCAGCCAAGAGGCCCAGGGGAGCCCGGACACCGGGGAGCTGTTTTTT. Amino acid sequence: CASSQEAQGSPDTGELFF. This chain uses TRBV3-1 (or the pseudogene TRBV3-2) with TRBJ2-2; D may be TRBD1 (6 bases). CDR3 length: 18 residues. The V and J ends lost 0 bases and 3 bases respectively, with 17 bases between them. Germline CDR1 and CDR2: LGHDT and YNNKEL (reference sequence).

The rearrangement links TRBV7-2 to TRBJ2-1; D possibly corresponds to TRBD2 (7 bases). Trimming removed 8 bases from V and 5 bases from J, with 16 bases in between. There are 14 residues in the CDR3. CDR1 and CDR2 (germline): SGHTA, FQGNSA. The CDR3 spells CASGAGARDNEQFF. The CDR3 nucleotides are TGTGCCAGCGGGGCGGGGGCCCGGGACAATGAGCAGTTCTTC. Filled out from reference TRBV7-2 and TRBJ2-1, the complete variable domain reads GAGVSQSPSNKVTEKGKDVELRCDPISGHTALYWYRQSLGQGLEFLIYFQGNSAPDKSGLPSDRFSAERTGGSVSTLTIQRTQQEDSAVYLCASGAGARDNEQFFGPGTRLTVL.

The CDR3 DNA reads as TGTGCCAGCAGCCAAGAGGGATCGGGGGCACGAGGCTACACCTTC. Protein product: CASSQEGSGARGYTF. The genes are TRBV3-1 (or the pseudogene TRBV3-2) and TRBJ1-2, with a weak D call TRBD1 (6 bases). V was pared by 0 bases and J by 8 bases, with 16 bases between. CDR1 is LGHDT, CDR2 YNNKEL, per germline (reference sequence). The CDR3 length is 15 residues.

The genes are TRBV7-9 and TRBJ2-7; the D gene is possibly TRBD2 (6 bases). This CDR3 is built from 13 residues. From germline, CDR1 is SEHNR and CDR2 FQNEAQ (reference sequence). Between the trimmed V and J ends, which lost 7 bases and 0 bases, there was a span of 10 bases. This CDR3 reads CASNRGGSYEQYF. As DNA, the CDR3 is TGTGCCAGCAACCGGGGAGGCTCCTACGAGCAGTACTTC.

The CDR3 sequence is CASSSVPGRRDEGYGYTF. The CDR3 DNA follows: TGTGCCAGCAGCTCCGTCCCGGGACGGAGGGACGAGGGCTATGGCTACACCTTC. The chain has TRBV5-4 and TRBJ1-2; a weak D match, TRBD1 (5 bases). The CDR3 length is 18 residues. V was clipped by 3 bases and J by 4 bases, with 25 bases between them. Looked up from germline, CDR1 is SGHNT and CDR2 is YYREEE (reference sequence). Full variable domain (outside the CDR3, taken from reference TRBV5-4 and TRBJ1-2): ETGVTQSPTHLIKTRGQQVTLRCSSQSGHNTVSWYQQALGQGPQFIFQYYREEENGRGNFPPRFSGLQFPNYSSELNVNALELDDSALYLCASSSVPGRRDEGYGYTFGSGTRLTVV.

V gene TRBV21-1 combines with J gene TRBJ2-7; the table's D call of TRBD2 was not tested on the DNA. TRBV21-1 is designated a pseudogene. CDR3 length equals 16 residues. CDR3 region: CASSKVRGREYYEQYF. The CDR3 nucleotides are TGTGCCAGCAGCAAAGTGAGGGGGAGGGAGTACTACGAGCAGTACTTC.

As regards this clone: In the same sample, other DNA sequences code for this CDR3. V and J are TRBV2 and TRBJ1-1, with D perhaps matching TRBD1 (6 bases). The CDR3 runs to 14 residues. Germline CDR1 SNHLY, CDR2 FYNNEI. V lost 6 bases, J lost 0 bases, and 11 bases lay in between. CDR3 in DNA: TGTGCCAGCAGCCGGACAGCCATGAACACTGAAGCTTTCTTT. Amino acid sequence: CASSRTAMNTEAFF.

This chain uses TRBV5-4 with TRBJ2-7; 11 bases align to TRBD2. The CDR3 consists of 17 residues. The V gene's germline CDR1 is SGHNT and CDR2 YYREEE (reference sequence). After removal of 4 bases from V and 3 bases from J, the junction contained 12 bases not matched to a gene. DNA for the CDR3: TGTGCCAGCAGCCCCATCCCGGGACTAGCGGTTTTCTACGAGCAGTACTTC. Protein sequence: CASSPIPGLAVFYEQYF.

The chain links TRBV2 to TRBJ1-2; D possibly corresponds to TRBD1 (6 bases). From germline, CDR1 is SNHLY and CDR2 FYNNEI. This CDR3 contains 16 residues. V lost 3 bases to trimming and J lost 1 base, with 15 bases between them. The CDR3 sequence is CASSEVRGGHNYGYTF. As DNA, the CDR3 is TGTGCCAGCAGTGAGGTGCGGGGGGGCCATAACTATGGCTACACCTTC. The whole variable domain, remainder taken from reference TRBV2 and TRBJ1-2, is EPEVTQTPSHQVTQMGQEVILRCVPISNHLYFYWYRQILGQKVEFLVSFYNNEISEKSEIFDDQFSVERPDGSNFTLKIRSTKLEDSAMYFCASSEVRGGHNYGYTFGSGTRLTVV.

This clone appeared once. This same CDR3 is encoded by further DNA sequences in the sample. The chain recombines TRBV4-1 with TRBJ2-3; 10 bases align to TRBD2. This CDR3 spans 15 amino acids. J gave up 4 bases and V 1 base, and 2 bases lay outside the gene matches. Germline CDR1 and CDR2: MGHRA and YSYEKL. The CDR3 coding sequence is TGCGCCAGCAGCCAAGTAGCGGGGGGCCCAGATACGCAGTATTTT. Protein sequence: CASSQVAGGPDTQYF.

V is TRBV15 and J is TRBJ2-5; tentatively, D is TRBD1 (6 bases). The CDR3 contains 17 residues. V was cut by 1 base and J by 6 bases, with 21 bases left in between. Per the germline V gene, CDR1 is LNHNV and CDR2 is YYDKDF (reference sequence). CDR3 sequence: CATSRGQQDRRGKTQYF. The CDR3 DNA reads TGTGCCACCAGCAGAGGGCAGCAGGACAGACGCGGAAAGACCCAGTACTTC.

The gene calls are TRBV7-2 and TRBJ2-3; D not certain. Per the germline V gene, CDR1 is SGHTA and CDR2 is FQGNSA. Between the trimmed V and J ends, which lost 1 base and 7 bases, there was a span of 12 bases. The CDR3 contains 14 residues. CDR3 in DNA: TGTGCCAGCAGCTTAGGAGGTGCGTCGAATACGCAGTATTTT. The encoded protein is CASSLGGASNTQYF. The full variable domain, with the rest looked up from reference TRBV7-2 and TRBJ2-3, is GAGVSQSPSNKVTEKGKDVELRCDPISGHTALYWYRQSLGQGLEFLIYFQGNSAPDKSGLPSDRFSAERTGGSVSTLTIQRTQQEDSAVYLCASSLGGASNTQYFGPGTRLTVL.

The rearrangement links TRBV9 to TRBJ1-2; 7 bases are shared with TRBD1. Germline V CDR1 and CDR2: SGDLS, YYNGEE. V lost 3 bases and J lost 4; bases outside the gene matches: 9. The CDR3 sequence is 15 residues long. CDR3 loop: CASSAGGAEIYGYTF. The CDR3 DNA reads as TGTGCCAGCAGCGCAGGGGGGGCCGAAATCTATGGCTACACCTTC.

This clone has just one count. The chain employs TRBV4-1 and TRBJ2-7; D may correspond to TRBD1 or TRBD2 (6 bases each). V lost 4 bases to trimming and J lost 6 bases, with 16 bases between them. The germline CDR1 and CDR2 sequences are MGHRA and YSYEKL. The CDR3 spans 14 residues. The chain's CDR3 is CASSPTHGGGEQYF. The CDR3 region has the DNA TGCGCCAGCAGCCCCACCCACGGGGGCGGCGAGCAGTACTTC.

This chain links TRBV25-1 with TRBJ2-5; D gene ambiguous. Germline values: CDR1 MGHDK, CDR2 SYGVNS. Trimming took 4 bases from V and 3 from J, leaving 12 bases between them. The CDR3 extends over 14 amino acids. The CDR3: CASSGAGAKETQYF. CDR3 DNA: TGTGCCAGCAGTGGTGCAGGCGCTAAAGAGACCCAGTACTTC.

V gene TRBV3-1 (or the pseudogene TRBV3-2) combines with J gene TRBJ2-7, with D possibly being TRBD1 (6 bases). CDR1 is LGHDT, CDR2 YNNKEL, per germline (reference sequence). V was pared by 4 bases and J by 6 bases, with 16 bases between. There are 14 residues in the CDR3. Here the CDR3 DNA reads TGTGCCAGCAGCCCAGGGGACCGCCAGGGCGAGCAGTACTTC. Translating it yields CASSPGDRQGEQYF.

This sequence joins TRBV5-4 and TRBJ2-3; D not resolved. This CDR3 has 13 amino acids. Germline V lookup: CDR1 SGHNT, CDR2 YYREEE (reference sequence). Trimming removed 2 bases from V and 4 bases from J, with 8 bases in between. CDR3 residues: CASSFQPPDTQYF. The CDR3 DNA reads TGTGCCAGCAGCTTCCAGCCCCCAGATACGCAGTATTTT. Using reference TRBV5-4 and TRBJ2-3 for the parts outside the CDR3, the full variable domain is ETGVTQSPTHLIKTRGQQVTLRCSSQSGHNTVSWYQQALGQGPQFIFQYYREEENGRGNFPPRFSGLQFPNYSSELNVNALELDDSALYLCASSFQPPDTQYFGPGTRLTVL.